This TCR beta chain is drawn from a study of glioma-infiltrating T cells after dendritic cell vaccination. General observations from the study: Survival was not directly related to TCR clonality in these patients.

The time point was: after dendritic cell vaccination, including at tumor progression/relapse. All glioblastoma patients lacked an isocitrate dehydrogenase mutation. TCRB CDR3 was amplified from 2 ug genomic DNA or less. Primers: 60 V beta forward and 13 J beta reverse. Clones were read by immunoSEQ multiplex PCR, and TCRdb kept only the in-frame ones, dropping some. The sample has tens of thousands of clones, roughly 84% seen once. As concerns this clone: What it recognizes is unknown.

Here the sequenced sample was blood, taken after dendritic cell vaccination. The sequence was obtained from a human donor with glioblastoma.

For the CDR3, the DNA is TGTGCCAGTAGTATGTGGCAGTCTAGCACAGATACGCAGTATTTT. Translating it yields CASSMWQSSTDTQYF. The V call is TRBV19, the J call TRBJ2-3, with D unresolved. The germline V gene encodes CDR1 LNHDA and CDR2 SQIVND (reference sequence). The germline V and J ends were trimmed by 3 bases and 0 bases, with 10 bases remaining between them. The CDR3 runs 15 residues.